Sequencing of this TCR beta chain was carried out in a study of blood T cell repertoires in COVID-19. The cohort comprised adults aged about 18 to 100 years residing in approximately 22 US areas. Germline CDR1 and CDR2: KGHDR and SFDVKD. CDR3 size: 15 residues. Trimming pared 2 bases from V and 5 bases from J, leaving 14 bases between. TCRdb's copy holds only in-frame clones and misses some; the assay was immunoSEQ multiplex PCR. The table has a few hundred thousand clones, 80% to 90% seen once. The genes are TRBV24-1 and TRBJ2-5; D might be TRBD2 (6 bases). This receptor was taken from a man aged 25 to 40 who had recovered from COVID-19. The sequenced sample consisted of PBMCs or T cells enriched from blood (not recorded which). The CDR3 region is CATSDSGIGGETQYF. The CDR3 coding sequence is TGTGCCACCAGTGATTCGGGGATCGGGGGTGAGACCCAGTACTTC.